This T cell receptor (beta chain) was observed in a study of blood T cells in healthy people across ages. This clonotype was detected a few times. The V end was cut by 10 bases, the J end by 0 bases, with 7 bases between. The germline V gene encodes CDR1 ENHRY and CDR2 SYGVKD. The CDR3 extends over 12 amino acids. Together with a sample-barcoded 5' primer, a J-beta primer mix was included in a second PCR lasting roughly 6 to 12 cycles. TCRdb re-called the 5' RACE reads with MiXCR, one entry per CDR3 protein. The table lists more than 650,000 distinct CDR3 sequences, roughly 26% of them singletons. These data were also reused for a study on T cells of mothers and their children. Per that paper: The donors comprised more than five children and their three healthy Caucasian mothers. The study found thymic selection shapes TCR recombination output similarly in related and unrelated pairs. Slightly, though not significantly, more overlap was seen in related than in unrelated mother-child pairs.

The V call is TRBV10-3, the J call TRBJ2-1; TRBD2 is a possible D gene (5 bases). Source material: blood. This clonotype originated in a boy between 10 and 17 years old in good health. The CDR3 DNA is TGTGCCACAGAGGGCTCCTACAATGAGCAGTTCTTC. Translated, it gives CATEGSYNEQFF.